These T cell receptor beta chains were read from a single sample in a study of spatial heterogeneity in lung cancer. TCRdb recomputed calls from the 5' RACE reads with MiXCR, one row per CDR3 protein. The table lists 8,000 or so distinct CDR3 sequences, more than 5% of them singletons. Specimen: lung tumor tissue, collected at surgery. The receptor source for this set is a male donor with early-stage non-small cell lung cancer. CDR3s include the opening cysteine and the closing phenylalanine or tryptophan.

>TRBV4-2|TRBJ2-2
CASSQSGLAGLTGELFF
>TRBV5-1|TRBJ2-2
CASSLDDSSTGELFF
>TRBV6-2/TRBV6-3|TRBJ1-1
CASRGRTNTEAFF
>TRBV7-9|TRBJ1-5
CASSLAQNQPQHF
>TRBV27|TRBJ1-4
CASSFSGFNEKLFF
>TRBV6-5|TRBJ2-7
CASSYLLRGLHEQYF
>TRBV29-1|TRBJ2-3
CSVVESGDTQYF
>TRBV6-2/TRBV6-3|TRBJ2-3
CASSYRLLAGADTQYF
>TRBV9|TRBJ1-1
CASSVGQGAAFF
>TRBV12-3/TRBV12-4|TRBJ2-7
CASSFVGLAGNSYEQYF
>TRBV5-1|TRBJ2-7
CASSTGTSGFVYEQYF
>TRBV2|TRBJ1-4
CASSGGRREKLFF
>TRBV20-1|TRBJ1-4
CSAWTDTNEKLFF
>TRBV9|TRBJ2-7
CASSVAGSYEQYF
>TRBV29-1|TRBJ2-3
CSVAGVESTDTQYF
>TRBV27|TRBJ1-2
CASSFSRDRGYTF
>TRBV7-6|TRBJ2-3
CASSFSTDTQYF
>TRBV24-1|TRBJ2-7
CATSDPAGSYEQYF
>TRBV18|TRBJ2-1
CASAQTGFNEQFF
>TRBV2|TRBJ1-1
CASTTGAGTEAFF
>TRBV29-1|TRBJ2-5
CSANRGQETQYF
>TRBV5-4|TRBJ2-1
CASSLVGASFNEQFF
>TRBV10-3|TRBJ1-1
CAISETAYMNTEAFF
>TRBV28|TRBJ1-1
CASSPPAGEGSEAFF
>TRBV27|TRBJ1-1
CASSLFSRANTEAFF
>TRBV6-2/TRBV6-3|TRBJ1-5
CASSYRTGNQPQHF
>TRBV28|TRBJ2-2
CASIGGPNTGELFF
>TRBV27|TRBJ2-7
CASSPGIRHEQYF
>TRBV5-5|TRBJ2-7
CASATGGGSYEQYF
>TRBV5-1|TRBJ2-5
CASRPGQEQETQYF
>TRBV2|TRBJ2-7
CATSGAITYEQYF
>TRBV12-3/TRBV12-4|TRBJ1-1
CASSLGQADQAFF
>TRBV5-1|TRBJ1-2
CASSVTGELGYGYTF
>TRBV6-5|TRBJ2-5
CASSERLAAPQETQYF
>TRBV4-2|TRBJ2-7
CASSPDGAEEQYF
>TRBV11-3|TRBJ1-1
CASSEQGEDTEAFF
>TRBV5-6|TRBJ1-1
CASSLVQIKDTEAFF
>TRBV5-1|TRBJ1-1
CASSLVPAGLNTEAFF